The 8 T cell receptor beta chains below come from one sample, sequenced in a study of T cells in Graves' hyperthyroidism and ophthalmopathy. There were TCR beta CDR3 regions amplified from RNA transcripts. During a first-round RT-PCR of the TCR CDR3, the HTBI primer set was used. Each CDR3 protein gets one entry after TCRdb re-called the multiplex PCR reads with MiXCR. The sample holds under 700,000 distinct CDR3 sequences, 40% to 55% seen once. The sequenced sample consisted of peripheral blood or thyroid tissue (not recorded which). Every receptor here comes from a woman aged 18-35 years with Graves' hyperthyroidism.

The CDR3 here is CASSPRSPLHF. The CDR3 DNA is TGTGCCAGCAGTCCACGTTCGCCCCTCCACTTT. This chain uses TRBV2 with TRBJ1-6; D is ambiguous. This CDR3 is built from 11 residues. V gave up 5 bases and J gave up 13 bases, with 9 bases separating them. Germline V lookup: CDR1 SNHLY, CDR2 FYNNEI.

V gene TRBV9 combines with J gene TRBJ1-4; possibly TRBD1 for D (6 bases). Per germline, CDR1 SGDLS and CDR2 YYNGEE. Trimming pared 3 bases from V and 5 bases from J, leaving 11 bases between. The CDR3 covers 14 residues. The DNA of the CDR3 is TGTGCCAGCAGCGCAGGGACAAGGAATGAAAAACTGTTTTTT. This codes for CASSAGTRNEKLFF.

This clonotype occurred many times. The V gene is TRBV29-1, the J gene TRBJ1-2; D is unclear. The germline V gene has CDR1 SQVTM and CDR2 ANQGSEA. This CDR3 region has 13 residues. V lost 0 bases to trimming and J lost 8 bases, with 13 bases between them. The CDR3 is CSVEDGRVHGYTF. CDR3 bases: TGCAGCGTTGAAGATGGGAGGGTGCACGGCTACACCTTC.

The genes are TRBV7-3 and TRBJ2-3; D remains ambiguous. There are 15 residues in the CDR3. Between the trimmed V and J ends, which lost 4 bases and 0 bases, there was a span of 11 bases. Per germline, CDR1 SGHTA and CDR2 FQGTGA. CDR3 sequence reads: CASSSDGVSTDTQYF. The CDR3, as DNA: TGTGCCAGCAGCTCGGACGGCGTAAGCACAGATACGCAGTATTTT.

This clonotype appeared a single time. A much more abundant neighbour one base away suggests this may be a read error. This chain links TRBV7-9 with TRBJ1-3; D is undetermined. The CDR3 sequence is 14 residues long. From germline, CDR1 is SEHNR and CDR2 FQNEAQ (reference sequence). DNA of the CDR3: TGTTCCAGCAGCTTTAGACAATACGACAACACCATATATTTT. Translating it yields CSSSFRQYDNTIYF.

This chain connects TRBV14 to TRBJ1-2; D perhaps matches TRBD1 (6 bases). V lost 4 bases and J lost 5, with 14 bases in between. The CDR3 sequence is 14 residues long. CDR1 SGHDN and CDR2 FVKESK come from the germline V gene. Written as DNA, the CDR3 is TGTGCCAGCAGCCCCATGGGGGGCCTATATGGCTACACCTTC. It codes for CASSPMGGLYGYTF. Using reference TRBV14 and TRBJ1-2 for the parts outside the CDR3, the full variable domain is EAGVTQFPSHSVIEKGQTVTLRCDPISGHDNLYWYRRVMGKEIKFLLHFVKESKQDESGMPNNRFLAERTGGTYSTLKVQPAELEDSGVYFCASSPMGGLYGYTFGSGTRLTVV.

This clonotype has a handful of counts. The chain carries TRBV5-1 and TRBJ2-7; D unclear. Germline CDR1 and CDR2: SGHRS and YFSETQ. The CDR3 has 15 amino acids. Trimming stripped 4 bases from V and 1 base from J, with 15 bases between. For the CDR3, the DNA is TGCGCCAGCAGCCCCGTTGAAAAGGGATCCTACGAGCAGTACTTC. This sequence encodes CASSPVEKGSYEQYF.

The chain employs TRBV7-7 and TRBJ1-1, with unresolved D. This CDR3 has 13 amino acids. The germline V gene encodes CDR1 SSHAT and CDR2 FNYEAQ (reference sequence). V was cut by 6 bases and J by 6 bases, with 14 bases left in between. In nucleotides, the CDR3 is TGTGCCAGCAGTCTTACCCGGGTGTCTGAAGCTTTCTTT. It codes for CASSLTRVSEAFF. Together with reference TRBV7-7 and TRBJ1-1, the CDR3 gives the full variable domain: GAGVSQSPRYKVTKRGQDVTLRCDPISSHATLYWYQQALGQGPEFLTYFNYEAQPDKSGLPSDRFSAERPEGSISTLTIQRTEQRDSAMYRCASSLTRVSEAFFGQGTRLTVV.